These 27 T cell receptor beta chains were all obtained from the same sample, sequenced in a study of cytomegalovirus exposure and HLA in healthy donors. PCR was performed using 60 Vbeta and 13 Jbeta primers. TCRdb keeps only in-frame clones here, not all; method: immunoSEQ multiplex PCR. The repertoire holds 99,000 or so clones, with around 9.1% as singletons. The sample comprised PBMCs. These receptors were taken from a man between 35 and 55 years old in good health and CMV-seropositive.

This clone has just a few counts. Mismatch with germline at one junction end may stem from a read error. The chain uses TRBV7-7 and TRBJ2-1; 9 bases line up with TRBD2. Germline assignment: CDR1 SSHAT and CDR2 FNYEAQ (reference sequence). CDR3 length: 16 amino acids. CDR3 sequence (DNA): TGTGCTAGCAGCTTAGAGGCGGGAGGGAGGTTCGGTGAGCAGTTCTTC. Residues: CASSLEAGGRFGEQFF.

The chain has TRBV10-3 and TRBJ2-2, with a weak D call TRBD1 (6 bases). CDR3 length equals 16 residues. Per the germline V gene, CDR1 is ENHRY and CDR2 is SYGVKD. Between the trimmed V and J ends, which lost 6 bases and 6 bases, there was a span of 20 bases. The CDR3 loop reads CAISLDRTTRPGELFF. CDR3 DNA sequence: TGTGCCATCAGCTTAGACAGGACGACGCGGCCCGGGGAGCTGTTTTTT.

This chain joins TRBV25-1 and TRBJ2-5; perhaps TRBD1 as D (6 bases). Looked up from germline, CDR1 is MGHDK and CDR2 is SYGVNS. Trimming removed 2 bases from V and 3 bases from J, with 13 bases in between. This CDR3 contains 15 residues. The CDR3 loop is CASSESLGGEETQYF. The CDR3 DNA sequence: TGTGCCAGCAGTGAAAGTTTAGGGGGAGAAGAGACCCAGTACTTC.

This clone has more than one count but fewer than ten. The V and J genes are TRBV14 and TRBJ2-7, with 8 nucleotides matching TRBD1. The CDR3 sequence is 15 residues long. Germline loops: CDR1 SGHDN, CDR2 FVKESK. J lost 0 bases, V lost 1 base, and 2 bases had no gene match. The CDR3 bases are TGTGCCAGCAGCCAAGGACAGGGGATCTCCTACGAGCAGTACTTC. Its translation is CASSQGQGISYEQYF.

V and J are TRBV14 and TRBJ2-1, with 9 positions matching TRBD2. V lost 1 base, J lost 15 bases, and 7 bases stayed unmatched. This CDR3 has 13 amino acids. Germline CDR1 SGHDN, CDR2 FVKESK. The CDR3 coding sequence is TGTGCCAGCAGCCAAGTGACTAGCGGTTTCTGGTTCTTC. This sequence encodes CASSQVTSGFWFF. The full variable domain, its missing parts supplied by reference TRBV14 and TRBJ2-1, is EAGVTQFPSHSVIEKGQTVTLRCDPISGHDNLYWYRRVMGKEIKFLLHFVKESKQDESGMPNNRFLAERTGGTYSTLKVQPAELEDSGVYFCASSQVTSGFWFFGPGTRLTVL.

The rearrangement joins TRBV6-5 to TRBJ2-5, with 8 bases identical to TRBD1. The CDR3 runs 15 residues. After removal of 2 bases from V and 4 bases from J, the junction contained 6 bases not matched to a gene. Per germline, CDR1 MNHEY and CDR2 SVGAGI. CDR3 in amino acids: CASSYGDRRPETQYF. CDR3 nucleotide sequence: TGTGCCAGCAGTTACGGGGACAGGAGGCCAGAGACCCAGTACTTC.

The chain links TRBV27 to TRBJ1-5, with 10 bases identical to TRBD1. The CDR3 has 15 amino acids. CDR1 and CDR2 (germline): MNHEY, SMNVEV (reference sequence). V was clipped by 5 bases and J by 7 bases; unmatched bases: 8. The CDR3 nucleotides read TGTGCCAGCAGTATGGGACAGGGGCTGGAGCAGCCCCAGCATTTT. This codes for CASSMGQGLEQPQHF.

This clone has at least ten counts. The chain joins TRBV6-1 to TRBJ2-7; a weak D match, TRBD1 (5 bases). From germline, CDR1 is MNHNS and CDR2 SASEGT. V lost 5 bases and J lost 3, with 11 bases in between. This CDR3 contains 13 residues. DNA for the CDR3: TGTGCCAGCAGTCGACAGAGAAACTACGAGCAGTACTTC. Its translation is CASSRQRNYEQYF.

This clone turned up a few times. The chain links TRBV15 to TRBJ2-7; D is unclear. Looked up from germline, CDR1 is LNHNV and CDR2 is YYDKDF (reference sequence). The CDR3 runs 14 residues. V was clipped by 1 base and J by 6 bases, with 13 bases between them. In nucleotides, the CDR3 is TGTGCCACCAGCAGAGGTAGCAACCCGGGCGAGCAGTACTTC. Translation: CATSRGSNPGEQYF.

Only a few counts were recorded for this clone. The V and J genes are TRBV10-3 and TRBJ1-5; D is unclear. This CDR3 has 15 residues. CDR1 ENHRY and CDR2 SYGVKD come from the germline V gene. Deletions cut 4 bases from V and 4 bases from J, with 14 bases between. The CDR3 region is CAISVADGDNQPQHF. The CDR3 nucleotides are TGTGCCATCAGTGTGGCAGACGGAGATAATCAGCCCCAGCATTTT.

The V and J genes are TRBV15 and TRBJ1-4; D gene uncertain. The CDR3 contains 13 residues. Trimming took 1 base from V and 7 from J, leaving 7 bases between them. From germline, CDR1 is LNHNV and CDR2 YYDKDF (reference sequence). CDR3 sequence (DNA): TGTGCCACCAGCAGAGGTGGAGTTGAAAAACTGTTTTTT. Residues: CATSRGGVEKLFF.

The rearrangement joins TRBV7-2 to TRBJ2-3, with D tentatively TRBD2 (5 bases). CDR3 length: 16 residues. Germline V gives CDR1 SGHTA, CDR2 FQGNSA. V was shortened by 2 bases and J by 1 base, with 13 bases between the two germline ends. The CDR3 region has the DNA TGTGCCAGCAGCTTAAGTGGGAGCGAGGGCACAGATACGCAGTATTTT. Translating it yields CASSLSGSEGTDTQYF. The full variable domain, rest sourced from reference TRBV7-2 and TRBJ2-3, is GAGVSQSPSNKVTEKGKDVELRCDPISGHTALYWYRQSLGQGLEFLIYFQGNSAPDKSGLPSDRFSAERTGGSVSTLTIQRTQQEDSAVYLCASSLSGSEGTDTQYFGPGTRLTVL.

This clone was recorded many times. The chain combines TRBV6-1 with TRBJ2-1; 14 bases fit TRBD2. Germline CDR1 and CDR2: MNHNS and SASEGT. The CDR3 runs to 16 residues. The J segment lost 10 bases and the V segment lost 1 base, leaving 6 bases of the junction unmatched. In DNA form, the CDR3 reads TGTGCCAGCAGTGAAGAGGGGGGGACTAGCGGGAGAGAGCAGTTCTTC. This translates into CASSEEGGTSGREQFF.

V gene TRBV6-6 combines with J gene TRBJ1-3, with D hard to call. Per the germline V gene, CDR1 is MNHNY and CDR2 is SVGAGI (reference sequence). Trimming left V 7 bases short and J 2 bases short, with 12 bases between. This CDR3 region has 14 residues. The CDR3 here is CASIGGWAGNTIYF. CDR3 in DNA: TGTGCCAGCATCGGCGGGTGGGCTGGAAACACCATATATTTT.

V usage is TRBV18 and J usage is TRBJ2-6, with no clear D. From germline, CDR1 is KGHSH and CDR2 LQKENI. V lost 1 base to trimming and J lost 0 bases, with 4 bases between them. The CDR3 loop spans 15 amino acids. The CDR3 DNA follows: TGTGCCAGCTCACCACTTAACTCTGGGGCCAACGTCCTGACTTTC. Protein sequence: CASSPLNSGANVLTF.

This clone was counted a few times. This chain links TRBV7-2 with TRBJ1-2; D might be TRBD1 (6 bases). This CDR3 has 15 residues. CDR1 is SGHTA, CDR2 FQGNSA, per germline. V gave up 3 bases and J gave up 4 bases, with 15 bases separating them. DNA for the CDR3: TGTGCCAGCAGCTTTGGGGGCAGTAGTGGCTATGGCTACACCTTC. This encodes CASSFGGSSGYGYTF. The entire variable domain, with the rest obtained from reference TRBV7-2 and TRBJ1-2, is as follows: GAGVSQSPSNKVTEKGKDVELRCDPISGHTALYWYRQSLGQGLEFLIYFQGNSAPDKSGLPSDRFSAERTGGSVSTLTIQRTQQEDSAVYLCASSFGGSSGYGYTFGSGTRLTVV.

The J gene is TRBJ2-3, the V gene TRBV2; no clear D. V was trimmed by 3 bases and J by 0 bases, leaving 4 bases between them. The CDR3 sequence is 13 residues long. From germline, CDR1 is SNHLY and CDR2 FYNNEI. In DNA, the CDR3 is TGTGCCAGCAGTGACTTGAGCACAGATACGCAGTATTTT. Translation gives CASSDLSTDTQYF.

This chain connects TRBV11-2 to TRBJ2-6; 12 bases are shared with TRBD2. Germline loops: CDR1 SGHAT, CDR2 FQNNGV. V dropped 1 base and J dropped 3; count of bases not matched to a gene: 4. The CDR3 contains 18 residues. CDR3 DNA: TGTGCCAGCAGCTTAGGACTAGCGGGAGCCATTGGGGCCAACGTCCTGACTTTC. Translated, it gives CASSLGLAGAIGANVLTF.

In this sample, this clone turned up a few times. This chain uses TRBV5-4 with TRBJ2-7; the match to TRBD1 covers 7 bases. This CDR3 is built from 13 residues. Germline CDR1 SGHNT, CDR2 YYREEE (reference sequence). The J segment lost 2 bases and the V segment lost 3 bases, leaving 2 bases of the junction unmatched. The CDR3 loop reads CASSWDRAYEQYF. The CDR3 coding sequence is TGTGCCAGCAGCTGGGACAGAGCCTACGAGCAGTACTTC.

The chain links TRBV11-3 to TRBJ2-1; 11 bases are shared with TRBD2. The CDR3 consists of 16 residues. Per the germline V gene, CDR1 is SGHNT and CDR2 is YENEEA. The V segment lost 5 bases and the J segment 4 bases; nucleotides outside the gene matches: 7. The CDR3 is CASSLTSGKTYNEQFF. CDR3 bases: TGTGCCAGCAGCCTGACTAGCGGGAAAACTTACAATGAGCAGTTCTTC.

The rearrangement joins TRBV28 to TRBJ2-1; TRBD2 matches at 7 bases. With 3 bases clipped from V and 7 bases from J, the junction kept 18 bases outside the gene matches. CDR3 length equals 18 residues. CDR1 and CDR2 (germline): MDHEN, SYDVKM. The DNA for the CDR3 is TGTGCCAGCAGTTTGCTCCTGAGCGGGACTCCCCCGGGGAATGAGCAGTTCTTC. Residues: CASSLLLSGTPPGNEQFF.

This chain links TRBV5-1 with TRBJ2-5; TRBD2 agrees at 12 bases. The CDR3 is 17 residues long. Unmatched junction bases numbered 8, after V lost 4 bases and J lost 1 base. The germline CDR1 and CDR2 sequences are SGHRS and YFSETQ. The CDR3 loop reads CASSLGQLAGGQETQYF. The CDR3, as DNA: TGCGCCAGCAGCCTTGGCCAACTAGCGGGAGGCCAAGAGACCCAGTACTTC. Full variable domain (missing parts from reference TRBV5-1 and TRBJ2-5): KAGVTQTPRYLIKTRGQQVTLSCSPISGHRSVSWYQQTPGQGLQFLFEYFSETQRNKGNFPGRFSGRQFSNSRSEMNVSTLELGDSALYLCASSLGQLAGGQETQYFGPGTRLLVL.

The chain employs TRBV13 and TRBJ1-2, with 10 positions matching TRBD1. Germline V lookup: CDR1 PRHDT, CDR2 FYEKMQ (reference sequence). With V trimmed by 4 bases and J by 6 bases, 5 bases remained unmatched. The CDR3 length is 14 residues. The CDR3 region is CASSSGDRGDGYTF. The CDR3 bases are TGTGCCAGCAGCTCCGGGGACAGGGGAGATGGCTACACCTTC.

The rearrangement joins TRBV7-8 to TRBJ2-7, with D possibly TRBD2 on 5 matching bases. V lost 0 bases, J lost 1 base, and 7 bases lay in between. Germline-derived CDR1 and CDR2 are SGHVS and FQNEAQ. The CDR3 covers 14 residues. The CDR3 loop is CASSLAGVSYEQYF. The CDR3 DNA follows: TGTGCCAGCAGCTTAGCGGGAGTTTCCTACGAGCAGTACTTC.

The chain couples TRBV2 to TRBJ2-1; 12 bases are shared with TRBD2. The CDR3 is 17 residues long. CDR1 and CDR2 from the germline V gene are SNHLY and FYNNEI. The V segment lost 1 base and the J segment 8 bases; nucleotides outside the gene matches: 9. CDR3 in amino acids: CASSEGWTSGIRDEQFF. The DNA for the CDR3 is TGTGCCAGCAGTGAAGGGTGGACTAGCGGGATAAGGGATGAGCAGTTCTTC.

This clone appeared a few times. The chain combines TRBV5-6 with TRBJ1-5; D remains unclear. The V gene's germline CDR1 is SGHDT and CDR2 YYEEEE. CDR3 length: 15 residues. V was clipped by 2 bases and J by 7 bases, with 16 bases between them. The CDR3 region is CASSFGGRARQPQHF. The CDR3 bases are TGTGCCAGCAGCTTTGGAGGGAGAGCTCGGCAGCCCCAGCATTTT.

This clone was recorded a few times. The chain couples TRBV6-5 to TRBJ2-4, with D hard to call. The CDR3 consists of 16 residues. Trimming cost V 2 bases and J 0 bases, with 11 bases left between them. From germline, CDR1 is MNHEY and CDR2 SVGAGI. The CDR3 sequence: CASSYGSTVAKNIQYF. In nucleotides, the CDR3 is TGTGCCAGCAGTTACGGTAGCACCGTAGCCAAAAACATTCAGTACTTC.